This entry lists 17 T cell receptor beta chains sequenced from one sample in a study of CD8 T cells in Susac syndrome. Roughly 0.45 to 1 ug RNA was reverse transcribed with random hexamers. MiXCR was run by TCRdb on the immunoSEQ multiplex PCR reads, yielding one entry per CDR3 protein. The data hold roughly 120,000 distinct CDR3 sequences, with 90% to 95% observed a single time. The sample consisted of CD4+ T cells from PBMCs. These receptors all stem from a human donor with multiple sclerosis.

This rearrangement joins TRBV5-1 to TRBJ2-7, with 8 bases that match TRBD1. The CDR3 sequence is 15 residues long. V lost 6 bases to trimming and J lost 0 bases; unmatched junction nucleotides: 8. Per the germline V gene, CDR1 is SGHRS and CDR2 is YFSETQ. The CDR3 bases are TGCGCCAGCAATTTGGGACAGGAACGCTCCTACGAGCAGTACTTC. Amino acids: CASNLGQERSYEQYF.

The V gene is TRBV4-3, the J gene TRBJ1-5; D remains unclear. Trimming pared 0 bases from V and 4 bases from J, leaving 7 bases between. This CDR3 is built from 14 residues. The germline V gene has CDR1 LGHNA and CDR2 YSLEER. For the CDR3, the DNA is TGCGCCAGCAGCCAAGAAGTCCGAAATCAGCCCCAGCATTTT. Translation: CASSQEVRNQPQHF.

The J gene is TRBJ1-2, the V gene TRBV29-1, with TRBD1 as a possible D gene (6 bases). V gave up 5 bases and J gave up 4 bases, with 14 bases separating them. Germline lookup yields CDR1 SQVTM and CDR2 ANQGSEA. The CDR3 runs to 13 residues. CDR3 DNA: TGCAGCGTTCAAGGACAGCCTATCTATGGCTACACCTTC. This translates into CSVQGQPIYGYTF. The complete variable domain, with remaining parts taken from reference TRBV29-1 and TRBJ1-2, reads SAVISQKPSRDICQRGTSLTIQCQVDSQVTMMFWYRQQPGQSLTLIATANQGSEATYESGFVIDKFPISRPNLTFSTLTVSNMSPEDSSIYLCSVQGQPIYGYTFGSGTRLTVV.

A single count supports this clonotype. The chain has TRBV7-9 and TRBJ2-2; no definite D call. The CDR3 has 13 amino acids. V lost 0 bases to trimming and J lost 9 bases, with 8 bases between them. The germline CDR1 and CDR2 sequences are SEHNR and FQNEAQ (reference sequence). DNA for the CDR3: TGTGCCAGCAGCTTAGCCCCCCCCAGGGAGCTGTTTTTT. It is translated as CASSLAPPRELFF.

This clonotype was found once. V gene TRBV6-5 combines with J gene TRBJ1-6; D unclear. The germline V gene encodes CDR1 MNHEY and CDR2 SVGAGI. Trimming shortened V by 2 bases and J by 7 bases, and 15 bases separated the two germline ends. CDR3 length: 16 residues. The DNA of the CDR3 is TGTGCCAGCAGTTACGATTTGGAGCCTACCAATTCACCCCTCCACTTT. Translation gives CASSYDLEPTNSPLHF.

The V gene is TRBV7-9, the J gene TRBJ1-3; 7 bases match TRBD1. The CDR3 length is 15 residues. Per the germline V gene, CDR1 is SEHNR and CDR2 is FQNEAQ (reference sequence). V was pared by 1 base and J by 3 bases, with 3 bases of the junction left unmatched. The chain's CDR3 is CASSLGQGVGNTIYF. In DNA, the CDR3 is TGTGCCAGCAGCTTAGGACAGGGAGTTGGAAACACCATATATTTT.

A single count supports this clonotype. This chain joins TRBV28 and TRBJ2-2; 7 nucleotides match TRBD1. The CDR3 is 13 residues long. The J segment lost 7 bases and the V segment lost 7 bases, leaving 6 bases of the junction unmatched. The germline gives CDR1 MDHEN, CDR2 SYDVKM. CDR3 residues: CASITQGVGELFF. CDR3 DNA sequence: TGTGCCAGCATTACTCAGGGGGTCGGGGAGCTGTTTTTT.

CDR3 sequence reads: CAWSVPFGRSTEAFF. In DNA form, the CDR3 reads TGTGCCTGGAGTGTACCTTTTGGCAGGTCCACTGAAGCTTTCTTT. V gene TRBV30 combines with J gene TRBJ1-1; D remains ambiguous. The CDR3 is made up of 15 amino acids. Germline lookup yields CDR1 GTSNPN and CDR2 SVGIG (reference sequence). Trimming took 0 bases from V and 4 from J, leaving 15 bases between them.

This sequence joins TRBV30 and TRBJ1-1; no firm D call. Trimming took off 2 bases at V and 1 base at J, with 8 bases between the two ends. From germline, CDR1 is GTSNPN and CDR2 SVGIG (reference sequence). The CDR3 is 13 residues long. CDR3 nucleotides: TGTGCCTGGAGTCGTAACCGGAACACTGAAGCTTTCTTT. It translates to CAWSRNRNTEAFF.

The count of this clonotype is one. This chain links TRBV30 with TRBJ1-2; D unclear. V lost 4 bases to trimming and J lost 5 bases, with 11 bases between them. Germline CDR1 GTSNPN, CDR2 SVGIG (reference sequence). This CDR3 region has 12 residues. The chain's CDR3 is CAWIDEGYGYTF. The CDR3 bases are TGTGCCTGGATCGATGAGGGTTATGGCTACACCTTC.

V gene TRBV7-3 combines with J gene TRBJ2-3; possible D gene TRBD2, 6 bases. Germline-derived CDR1 and CDR2 are SGHTA and FQGTGA. This CDR3 comprises 14 residues. Trimming cost V 8 bases and J 0 bases, with 12 bases left between them. The CDR3 protein is CASSPGTSTDTQYF. In nucleotides, the CDR3 is TGTGCCAGCTCCCCCGGGACTAGCACAGATACGCAGTATTTT.

The gene calls are TRBV3-1 and TRBJ1-2; TRBD1 aligns across 9 bases. Germline loops: CDR1 LGHDT, CDR2 YNNKEL (reference sequence). This CDR3 has 15 amino acids. V lost 4 bases to trimming and J lost 8 bases; unmatched junction nucleotides: 11. The CDR3 DNA follows: TGTGCCAGCAGCCTCGAGGGACAGGGAGGTACAGGCTACACCTTC. As protein: CASSLEGQGGTGYTF.

This clonotype was detected only once. The rearrangement joins TRBV10-3 to TRBJ1-5; D call uncertain. The CDR3 has 13 residues. Germline V gene sequence: CDR1 ENHRY, CDR2 SYGVKD. V lost 4 bases and J lost 5, with 9 bases in between. CDR3 DNA: TGTGCCATCAGTGCTTTACCGGATCAGCCCCAGCATTTT. This gives the protein CAISALPDQPQHF.

The chain links TRBV18 to TRBJ1-2; D gene unclear. CDR1 and CDR2 from the germline V gene are KGHSH and LQKENI. The CDR3 loop spans 14 amino acids. Between the trimmed V and J ends, which lost 3 bases and 5 bases, there was a span of 13 bases. The CDR3: CASSPGELTYGYTF. The CDR3 coding sequence is TGTGCCAGCTCACCGGGAGAGCTCACTTATGGCTACACCTTC.

This chain connects TRBV19 to TRBJ1-1; possible D gene TRBD1, 5 bases. Per the germline V gene, CDR1 is LNHDA and CDR2 is SQIVND (reference sequence). V was shortened by 5 bases and J by 0 bases, with 10 bases between the two germline ends. The CDR3 length is 14 residues. As DNA, the CDR3 is TGTGCCAGTAGTGTTCCGGGACTGAACACTGAAGCTTTCTTT. Translated, it gives CASSVPGLNTEAFF.

The V gene is TRBV18, the J gene TRBJ1-5, with D possibly matching TRBD1 (6 bases). This CDR3 comprises 16 residues. The germline CDR1 and CDR2 sequences are KGHSH and LQKENI. V lost 4 bases to trimming and J lost 0 bases, with 13 bases between them. This chain's CDR3 is CASSLIAGASNQPQHF. The CDR3 DNA is TGTGCCAGCTCACTAATAGCGGGGGCTAGCAATCAGCCCCAGCATTTT.

This chain uses TRBV4-3 with TRBJ2-2, with D uncertain. This CDR3 is built from 16 residues. CDR1 LGHNA and CDR2 YSLEER come from the germline V gene. Trimming removed 1 base at V and 4 bases at J, with 13 bases between. The DNA of the CDR3 is TGCGCCAGCAGCCAAGTCAAGGGTACTCCCACCGGGGAGCTGTTTTTT. Protein sequence: CASSQVKGTPTGELFF.